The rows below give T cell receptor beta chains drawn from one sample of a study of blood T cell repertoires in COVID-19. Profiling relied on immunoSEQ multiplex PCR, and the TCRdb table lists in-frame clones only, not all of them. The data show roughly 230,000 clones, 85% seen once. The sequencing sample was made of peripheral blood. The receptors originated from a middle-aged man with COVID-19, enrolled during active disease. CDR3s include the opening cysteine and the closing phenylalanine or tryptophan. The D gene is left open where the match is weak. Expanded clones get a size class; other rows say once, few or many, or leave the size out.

CDR3 protein: CASSIRDRGGLSGANVLTF
CDR3 DNA: TGTGCCAGTAGTATCCGGGACAGGGGGGGCCTATCTGGGGCCAACGTCCTGACTTTC
D gene: TRBD1
V gene: TRBV19
clone size: .
J gene: TRBJ2-6

CDR3 protein: CASSVRTSGGAHEQFF
CDR3 DNA: TGTGCCAGCAGCGTACGTACTAGCGGGGGGGCCCATGAGCAGTTCTTC
D gene: TRBD2
V gene: TRBV9
clone size: .
J gene: TRBJ2-1

CDR3 protein: CASSGHNTYEQYF
CDR3 DNA: TGTGCCAGCAGCGGACATAATACCTACGAGCAGTACTTC
D gene: .
V gene: TRBV27
clone size: .
J gene: TRBJ2-7

CDR3 protein: CASSTTGTYNSPLHF
CDR3 DNA: TGTGCCAGTAGTACAACAGGGACCTATAATTCACCCCTCCACTTT
D gene: .
V gene: TRBV19
clone size: .
J gene: TRBJ1-6

CDR3 protein: CASSMTGGSEQYF
CDR3 DNA: TGTGCCAGCAGTATGACAGGGGGCTCCGAGCAGTACTTC
D gene: TRBD1
V gene: TRBV6-5
clone size: once
J gene: TRBJ2-7

CDR3 protein: CATKDRGRGYTF
CDR3 DNA: TGTGCCACCAAGGACAGGGGACGTGGCTACACCTTC
D gene: TRBD1
V gene: TRBV27
clone size: .
J gene: TRBJ1-2

CDR3 protein: CASTLSPGLVILPSSYEQYF
CDR3 DNA: TGTGCCAGTACTCTGTCTCCGGGACTAGTCATCCTCCCAAGCTCCTACGAGCAGTACTTC
D gene: TRBD2
V gene: TRBV19
clone size: .
J gene: TRBJ2-7

CDR3 protein: CASSEQAGTEAFF
CDR3 DNA: TGTGCCAGCAGTGAACAAGCCGGCACTGAAGCTTTCTTT
D gene: .
V gene: TRBV2
clone size: .
J gene: TRBJ1-1

CDR3 protein: CASSLMGLQGDEQFF
CDR3 DNA: TGTGCCAGCAGCTTAATGGGTCTTCAAGGGGATGAGCAGTTCTTC
D gene: .
V gene: TRBV7-3
clone size: few
J gene: TRBJ2-1

CDR3 protein: CASSQGWQGSQPQHF
CDR3 DNA: TGCGCCAGCAGCCAAGGTTGGCAGGGGAGTCAGCCCCAGCATTTT
D gene: .
V gene: TRBV4-1
clone size: .
J gene: TRBJ1-5

CDR3 protein: CASTSITRGTSYTF
CDR3 DNA: TGTGCCAGCACTTCCATCACCAGGGGAACTAGCTACACCTTC
D gene: .
V gene: TRBV27
clone size: once
J gene: TRBJ1-2

CDR3 protein: CASSLSSGGTNNEQFF
CDR3 DNA: TGTGCCAGCAGCTTATCGAGCGGGGGGACTAACAATGAGCAGTTCTTC
D gene: TRBD2
V gene: TRBV11-3
clone size: .
J gene: TRBJ2-1

CDR3 protein: CASSYLPGSPYEQYF
CDR3 DNA: TGTGCCAGCAGTTATCTGCCGGGGAGTCCCTACGAGCAGTACTTC
D gene: .
V gene: TRBV27
clone size: few
J gene: TRBJ2-7

CDR3 protein: CASSESNGGSYEQYF
CDR3 DNA: TGCGCCAGCAGTGAGTCTAACGGGGGGTCCTACGAGCAGTACTTC
D gene: TRBD2
V gene: TRBV10-1
clone size: .
J gene: TRBJ2-7

CDR3 protein: CASSSEGWGRGTEAFF
CDR3 DNA: TGTGCCAGCAGCTCCGAGGGCTGGGGGCGCGGAACTGAAGCTTTCTTT
D gene: .
V gene: TRBV7-9
clone size: .
J gene: TRBJ1-1

CDR3 protein: CASSLQGYGYTF
CDR3 DNA: TGTGCCAGCAGTTTACAGGGCTATGGCTACACCTTC
D gene: .
V gene: TRBV28
clone size: few
J gene: TRBJ1-2

CDR3 protein: CPAPGGCQETQYF
CDR3 DNA: TGCCCGGCCCCAGGGGGCTGCCAAGAGACCCAGTACTTC
D gene: TRBD1
V gene: TRBV29-1
clone size: .
J gene: TRBJ2-5

CDR3 protein: CASSIGRGYGYTF
CDR3 DNA: TGTGCCAGTAGTATAGGCAGGGGATATGGCTACACCTTC
D gene: .
V gene: TRBV19
clone size: .
J gene: TRBJ1-2

CDR3 protein: CASSIEHGHPYGYTF
CDR3 DNA: TGTGCCAGTAGTATAGAGCACGGACACCCCTATGGCTACACCTTC
D gene: .
V gene: TRBV19
clone size: .
J gene: TRBJ1-2

CDR3 protein: CASSVVRDRGYNEQFF
CDR3 DNA: TGTGCCAGCAGCGTAGTTAGGGACAGGGGTTACAATGAGCAGTTCTTC
D gene: TRBD1
V gene: TRBV9
clone size: .
J gene: TRBJ2-1

CDR3 protein: CASSSIDRQNQPQHF
CDR3 DNA: TGTGCCAGCAGTTCCATCGACAGACAGAATCAGCCCCAGCATTTT
D gene: .
V gene: TRBV27
clone size: .
J gene: TRBJ1-5

CDR3 protein: CASSEQGAGANVLTF
CDR3 DNA: TGTGCCAGCAGCGAACAGGGCGCTGGGGCCAACGTCCTGACTTTC
D gene: .
V gene: TRBV2
clone size: .
J gene: TRBJ2-6

CDR3 protein: CATKSSGTDTQYF
CDR3 DNA: TGTGCCACCAAATCTAGCGGCACAGATACGCAGTATTTT
D gene: .
V gene: TRBV10-3
clone size: .
J gene: TRBJ2-3

CDR3 protein: CAISGQGQAFF
CDR3 DNA: TGTGCCATCAGTGGACAGGGGCAAGCTTTCTTT
D gene: TRBD1
V gene: TRBV10-3
clone size: .
J gene: TRBJ1-1

CDR3 protein: CASSLEGSSRSNEQFF
CDR3 DNA: TGCGCCAGCAGCTTGGAAGGGAGTAGTAGAAGCAATGAGCAGTTCTTC
D gene: .
V gene: TRBV5-1
clone size: .
J gene: TRBJ2-1

CDR3 protein: CASSPPLQFSGYTF
CDR3 DNA: TGTGCCAGCTCACCACCCCTTCAGTTTTCTGGCTACACCTTC
D gene: .
V gene: TRBV18
clone size: .
J gene: TRBJ1-2

CDR3 protein: CASSTGTGIGNQPQHF
CDR3 DNA: TGTGCCAGCTCAACCGGGACAGGGATTGGCAATCAGCCCCAGCATTTT
D gene: TRBD1
V gene: TRBV18
clone size: few
J gene: TRBJ1-5